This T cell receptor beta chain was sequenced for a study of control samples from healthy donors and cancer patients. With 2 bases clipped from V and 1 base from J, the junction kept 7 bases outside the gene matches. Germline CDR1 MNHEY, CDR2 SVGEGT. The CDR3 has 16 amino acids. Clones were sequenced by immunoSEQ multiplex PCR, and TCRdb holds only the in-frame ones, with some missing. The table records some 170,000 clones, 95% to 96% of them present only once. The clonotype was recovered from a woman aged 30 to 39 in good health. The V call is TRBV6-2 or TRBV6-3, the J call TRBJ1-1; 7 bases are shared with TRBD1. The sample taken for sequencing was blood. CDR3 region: CASSYESGQTNTEAFF. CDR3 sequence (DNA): TGTGCCAGCAGTTACGAATCGGGACAGACGAACACTGAAGCTTTCTTT.